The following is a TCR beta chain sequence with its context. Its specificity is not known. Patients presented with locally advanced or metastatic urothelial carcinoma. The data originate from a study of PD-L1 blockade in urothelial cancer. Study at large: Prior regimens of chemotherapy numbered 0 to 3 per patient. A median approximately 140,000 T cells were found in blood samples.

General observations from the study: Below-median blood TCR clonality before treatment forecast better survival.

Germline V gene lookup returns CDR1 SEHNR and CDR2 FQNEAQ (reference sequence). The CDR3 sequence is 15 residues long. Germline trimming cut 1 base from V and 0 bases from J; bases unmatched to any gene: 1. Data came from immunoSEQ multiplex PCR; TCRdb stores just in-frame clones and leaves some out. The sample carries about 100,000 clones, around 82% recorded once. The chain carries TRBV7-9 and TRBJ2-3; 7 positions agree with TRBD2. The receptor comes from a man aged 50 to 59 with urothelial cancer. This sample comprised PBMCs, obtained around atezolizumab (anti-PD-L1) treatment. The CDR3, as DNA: TGTGCCAGCAGCTTAGTTAGCGGGAGCACAGATACGCAGTATTTT. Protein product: CASSLVSGSTDTQYF.